These T cell receptor beta chains were read from a single sample in a study of PD-1 blockade in classical Hodgkin lymphoma. The repertoire was sequenced with immunoSEQ multiplex PCR; TCRdb's copy has only in-frame clones and lacks some. This table holds 100,000 or so clones, roughly 89% found once. The sequences come from peripheral blood mononuclear cells (PBMCs), collected before the second cycle of nivolumab. The receptors originated from a human donor with classical Hodgkin lymphoma. The CDR3 runs from the conserved cysteine through the conserved F or W. Each record gives: clone size, V gene, J gene, D gene, CDR3 DNA, CDR3 protein. A D gene is named only where the DNA matches it firmly. For some rows the clone size is stated as once, few or many, or as a class when expanded; others skip it.

NA	TRBV30	TRBJ1-2	TRBD1	TGTGCCTGGTCGACAGGGGCCGGTGGTTACACCTTC	CAWSTGAGGYTF
NA	TRBV30	TRBJ1-6	NA	TGTGCCTGGAGTGTTGGACTGTTGAGCTCCTATAATTCACCCCTCCACTTT	CAWSVGLLSSYNSPLHF
few	TRBV19	TRBJ2-5	TRBD1	TGTGCCAGTAGCTCAAGCTCCTTAACAGGGGGAGAGACCCAGTACTTC	CASSSSSLTGGETQYF
NA	TRBV18	TRBJ1-2	NA	TGTGCCAGCTCACCACCCACGGACGGGAACTATGGCTACACCTTC	CASSPPTDGNYGYTF
NA	TRBV27	TRBJ2-1	TRBD2	TGTGCCAGCAGTTCAACGAGCGGGGGGGGCTACAATGAGCAGTTCTTC	CASSSTSGGGYNEQFF
NA	TRBV6-1	TRBJ1-2	NA	TGTGCCAGCTCTGAGGGGCACGGCTACACCTTC	CASSEGHGYTF
NA	TRBV28	TRBJ1-5	NA	TGTGCCAGCAGTTCCGCCCTGGTAGGGGGGCGGCAGCCCCAGCATTTT	CASSSALVGGRQPQHF
NA	TRBV6-4	TRBJ2-3	NA	TGTGCCAGCAGTGAGGGCGGGGACACAGATACGCAGTATTTT	CASSEGGDTDTQYF
NA	TRBV7-9	TRBJ1-1	NA	TGTGCCAGCAGTTTCCCAGCCCAGACAGAGAACACTGAAGCTTTCTTT	CASSFPAQTENTEAFF
NA	TRBV29-1	TRBJ1-2	NA	TGCAGCGTTGGGGGACACCTGGAACCCTCTAACTATGGCTACACCTTC	CSVGGHLEPSNYGYTF
NA	TRBV5-4	TRBJ1-6	NA	TGTGCCAGCAGCTTCCCCCAGGGGACCTATAATTCACCCCTCCACTTT	CASSFPQGTYNSPLHF
few	TRBV4-2	TRBJ2-1	TRBD1	TGTGCCAGCAGCAAGGGGGCGGTCTACAATGAGCAGTTCTTC	CASSKGAVYNEQFF
NA	TRBV7-3	TRBJ1-6	NA	TGTGCCAGCAGCTTAAATTCGAATTCACCCCTCCACTTT	CASSLNSNSPLHF
NA	TRBV7-2	TRBJ1-5	NA	TGTGCCAGCAGCCGGGACTTGGCAGACAATCAGCCCCAGCATTTT	CASSRDLADNQPQHF
NA	TRBV28	TRBJ1-5	NA	TGTGCCAGCAGCCCTAGCGACTTTAGCAATCAGCCCCAGCATTTT	CASSPSDFSNQPQHF
NA	TRBV11-2	TRBJ2-1	NA	TGTGCCAGCAGCCCCACACCCAACACAGCCTACAATGAGCAGTTCTTC	CASSPTPNTAYNEQFF
NA	TRBV6-5	TRBJ1-2	NA	TGTGCCAGCAGTTACTCGGTCACCTATGGCTACACCTTC	CASSYSVTYGYTF
NA	TRBV7-9	TRBJ1-2	NA	TGTGCCAGCAGCTCCGGAGGGCACTATGGCTACACCTTC	CASSSGGHYGYTF
NA	TRBV9	TRBJ1-1	NA	TGTGCCAGCAGCCGACTAACGCGACAGAGTGAAGCTTTCTTT	CASSRLTRQSEAFF
once	TRBV4-2	TRBJ1-1	NA	TGTGCCAGCAGCCAAGAAGTCCGGGTGCCTGAAGCTTTCTTT	CASSQEVRVPEAFF
once	TRBV5-4	TRBJ2-1	NA	TGTGCCAGCAGCTTCGAAGGGAATGAGCAGTTCTTC	CASSFEGNEQFF
NA	TRBV28	TRBJ1-5	NA	TGTGCCAGCATTTCGGACATGAGCAATCAGCCCCAGCATTTT	CASISDMSNQPQHF
NA	TRBV6-5	TRBJ1-5	NA	TGTGCCAGCAGTCCGGGCCTTTTGAGCAATCAGCCCCAGCATTTT	CASSPGLLSNQPQHF
NA	TRBV5-6	TRBJ1-1	NA	TGTGCCAGCAGCTGGGGATCCGGGTTGGCAGGGTTACCTGAAGCTTTCTTT	CASSWGSGLAGLPEAFF
NA	TRBV7-6	TRBJ2-1	TRBD2	TGTGCCAGCAGCTTAAGTTGGCGGGGGGGTCTTCGGAGCTCCTACAATGAGCAGTTCTTC	CASSLSWRGGLRSSYNEQFF
NA	TRBV5-1	TRBJ1-1	TRBD1	TGCGCCAGCAGCTTGGAAGGGACAGGGCGGAACACTGAAGCTTTCTTT	CASSLEGTGRNTEAFF
NA	TRBV6-6	TRBJ2-2	NA	TGTGCCAGCAGTTACTCCTGGGAGCTGTTTTTT	CASSYSWELFF
NA	TRBV27	TRBJ1-5	NA	TGTGCCAGCAGTCCCGGGACATACCAGCCCCAGCATTTT	CASSPGTYQPQHF
NA	TRBV4-3	TRBJ2-2	NA	TGCGCCAGCAGCCAAGATATAACAGGCTGGACCGGGGAGCTGTTTTTT	CASSQDITGWTGELFF
many	TRBV6-5	TRBJ2-7	TRBD1	TGTGCCAGTGGCATGGGGACAGGGATCTACGAGCAGTACTTC	CASGMGTGIYEQYF
NA	TRBV25-1	TRBJ2-7	NA	TGTGCCAGCAGTGTGGGACTTTCCTACGAGCAGTACTTC	CASSVGLSYEQYF
NA	TRBV11-2	TRBJ2-7	NA	TGTGCCAGCAGCTTATTCAGGGCCTCCTACGAGCAGTACTTC	CASSLFRASYEQYF
NA	TRBV7-9	TRBJ1-2	NA	TGTGCCAGCAGCCGAATACCGGGAATGGGCTATGGCTACACCTTC	CASSRIPGMGYGYTF
NA	TRBV6-4	TRBJ2-2	TRBD2	TGTGCCACCCCTCGAGGACTAGCGGGGGGCGGGACCGGGGAGCTGTTTTTT	CATPRGLAGGGTGELFF
NA	TRBV5-1	TRBJ1-1	TRBD1	TGCGCCAGCAGCTTGGCCCAGGGGGCTGAAGCTTTCTTT	CASSLAQGAEAFF
NA	TRBV7-9	TRBJ1-2	NA	TGTGCCAGCAGCCCGGTGGACGGAGTTTTTTACTATGGCTACACCTTC	CASSPVDGVFYYGYTF
NA	TRBV12-5	TRBJ1-1	TRBD1	TGTGCTAGTGGTTTGTTAACAGGGGGACGATTTTTAACTGAAGCTTTCTTT	CASGLLTGGRFLTEAFF
NA	TRBV6-1	TRBJ1-5	NA	TGTGCCAGCAGTGGTGGGCGGTGGGGGGGCGATCAGCCCCAGCATTTT	CASSGGRWGGDQPQHF
NA	TRBV4-2	TRBJ1-2	NA	TGTGCCAGTAGTATAGCTCTCCGGGGCGACTATGGCTACACCTTC	CASSIALRGDYGYTF
once	TRBV5-1	TRBJ1-2	TRBD1	TGCGCCAGCAGCGGGACAGGGGAATCGGGCTATGGCTACACCTTC	CASSGTGESGYGYTF
NA	TRBV4-1	TRBJ1-1	NA	TGCGCCAGCAGCCAAGATCAGTGGTCCATAATAAGCACTGAAGCTTTCTTT	CASSQDQWSIISTEAFF
NA	TRBV10-3	TRBJ1-5	TRBD1	TGTGCCTCCTCCCCTGGACAGGGGGCGTTCAGCAATCAGCCCCAGCATTTT	CASSPGQGAFSNQPQHF
NA	TRBV7-9	TRBJ2-6	TRBD2	TGTGCCAGCAGCCAACGGACTAGCCTAGGGAGGGCCAACGTCCTGACTTTC	CASSQRTSLGRANVLTF
NA	TRBV27	TRBJ2-1	TRBD2	TGTGCCAGCAGTTTAGAATTTAGCGGGGGGGCGCAGTTCTTC	CASSLEFSGGAQFF
NA	TRBV11-3	TRBJ2-5	TRBD2	TGTGCCAGCAGCCAGGGACTAGCGACGAAAGAGACCCAGTACTTC	CASSQGLATKETQYF
NA	TRBV5-1	TRBJ1-4	TRBD1	TGCGCCAGCAGCCGTGGACAGGGGGAGGAAAAACTGTTTTTT	CASSRGQGEEKLFF
NA	TRBV27	TRBJ1-2	TRBD1	TGTGCCAGCAGTTTCAAGTCCCCCGGGACAGGGACTGGCTACACCTTC	CASSFKSPGTGTGYTF
NA	TRBV27	TRBJ1-5	NA	TGTGCCAGCAGTTTAAAGGACCGTCAGCCCCAGCATTTT	CASSLKDRQPQHF
NA	TRBV5-1	TRBJ1-6	NA	TGCGCCAGCAGCTTGGTTGTCGGGGGCTCCTATAATTCACCCCTCCACTTT	CASSLVVGGSYNSPLHF